One sample yielded the 25 T cell receptor beta chains listed below, sequenced in a study of T cells in Graves' hyperthyroidism and ophthalmopathy. Researchers took RNA transcripts and amplified the TCR beta CDR3 regions from them. RT-PCR in the first round (using the HTBI primer set) targeted the TCR CDR3. TCRdb re-derived calls from the multiplex PCR reads in MiXCR, one entry per CDR3 protein. The repertoire holds a few hundred thousand distinct CDR3 sequences, with 46% as singletons. The specimen was peripheral blood or thyroid tissue (not recorded which). These receptors were taken from an adult woman with Graves' disease, either hyperthyroidism or ophthalmopathy (not recorded which).

This clonotype was recorded only once. The chain employs TRBV7-8 and TRBJ2-5; 8 bases line up with TRBD1. The CDR3 loop spans 13 amino acids. V was clipped by 6 bases and J by 7 bases; unmatched bases: 7. Germline-derived CDR1 and CDR2 are SGHVS and FQNEAQ. CDR3 nucleotide sequence: TGTGCCAGCAGTCTACAGGGGGTGGGGACCCAGTACTTC. Residues: CASSLQGVGTQYF.

The table lists this clonotype with many counts. The junction and the germline gene differ at one end; a read error may be behind it. The chain is built from TRBV4-1 and TRBJ2-5; D is perhaps TRBD1 (5 bases). CDR3 length: 16 residues. Germline V gives CDR1 MGHRA, CDR2 YSYEKL. CDR3 loop: CASSPLVGQGLKTQYF. CDR3 nucleotide sequence: TGTGCCAGCAGCCCCTTAGTCGGGCAGGGCTTGAAGACCCAGTACTTC.

This chain joins TRBV2 and TRBJ2-2; TRBD1 matches 7 bases. Germline V CDR1 and CDR2: SNHLY, FYNNEI. The CDR3 has 9 residues. V shed 7 bases, J shed 13 bases, and the junction held 0 bases outside the gene matches. Written as DNA, the CDR3 is TGTGCCAGCAACAGGGGGCTGTTTTTT. Protein product: CASNRGLFF.

This clonotype was found once. V is TRBV5-1 and J is TRBJ1-5; tentative D call: TRBD1 (6 bases). Germline loops: CDR1 SGHRS, CDR2 YFSETQ. Trimming stripped 0 bases from V and 14 bases from J, with 12 bases between. CDR3 size: 12 residues. CDR3 loop: CASSLDGQTEHF. Written as DNA, the CDR3 is TGCGCCAGCAGCTTGGACGGACAGACCGAGCATTTT.

This clonotype was detected only once. The rearrangement uses TRBV20-1 and TRBJ1-4; TRBD1 might be the D (5 bases). The length of the CDR3 is 13 residues. V gave up 6 bases and J gave up 10 bases, with 18 bases separating them. CDR1 and CDR2 from the germline V gene are DFQATT and SNEGSKA (reference sequence). DNA of the CDR3: TGCAGTGCAAAGCTCGGGTTGAGGGGAAAACTGTTTTTT. Residues: CSAKLGLRGKLFF.

The V and J genes are TRBV20-1 and TRBJ2-5; 11 nucleotides match TRBD2. With V trimmed by 5 bases and J by 5 bases, 7 bases remained unmatched. CDR1 is DFQATT, CDR2 SNEGSKA, per germline (reference sequence). This CDR3 is 14 amino acids long. This CDR3 reads CSAPTSGSGETQYF. CDR3 DNA: TGCAGTGCTCCTACTAGCGGGAGCGGGGAGACCCAGTACTTC.

In this sample, this clonotype turned up a few times. CDR3 loop: CASSAYRGQNTGELFF. The CDR3 bases are TGTGCCAGCAGCGCATACAGGGGGCAGAACACCGGGGAGCTGTTTTTT. The chain is built from TRBV9 and TRBJ2-2; 9 bases are shared with TRBD1. The CDR3 sequence is 16 residues long. Germline CDR1 SGDLS, CDR2 YYNGEE. The V gene end was trimmed by 3 bases and the J gene end by 1 base; junction bases not matched to a gene: 4.

This clonotype was seen ten or more times. This rearrangement joins TRBV20-1 to TRBJ2-7, with a possible D match to TRBD2 (5 bases). Trimming stripped 2 bases from V and 4 bases from J, with 12 bases between. The CDR3 has 13 residues. Per the germline V gene, CDR1 is DFQATT and CDR2 is SNEGSKA (reference sequence). The CDR3 DNA reads TGCAGTGCTAGAAGTAGGGAGCGTTACGAGCAGTACTTC. The encoded protein is CSARSRERYEQYF.

This clonotype was seen more than once but under ten times. This chain uses TRBV13 with TRBJ1-5, with D unresolved. Germline V gene sequence: CDR1 PRHDT, CDR2 FYEKMQ (reference sequence). This CDR3 has 15 residues. Trimming stripped 0 bases from V and 3 bases from J, with 9 bases between. CDR3 sequence (DNA): TGTGCCAGCAGCTTAGGGAGGCAGGTCAATCAGCCCCAGCATTTT. This gives the protein CASSLGRQVNQPQHF.

This chain connects TRBV2 to TRBJ1-6; 7 bases are shared with TRBD1. The CDR3 has 12 amino acids. Germline CDR1 and CDR2: SNHLY and FYNNEI. V was pared by 7 bases and J by 8 bases, with 2 bases of the junction left unmatched. CDR3 DNA: TGTGCCAGCAAAGGGACAGATTCACCCCTCCACTTT. Its translation: CASKGTDSPLHF.

The CDR3 loop is CSVEGGRVRAQYF. The CDR3 DNA reads as TGCAGCGTTGAAGGAGGCAGGGTGCGGGCCCAGTACTTC. The rearrangement joins TRBV29-1 to TRBJ2-5; D tentatively reads TRBD1 or TRBD2 (5 bases each). V was clipped by 1 base and J by 9 bases, with 15 bases between them. The CDR3 contains 13 residues. Germline-derived CDR1 and CDR2 are SQVTM and ANQGSEA.

This clonotype was seen at least ten times. The V and J genes are TRBV29-1 and TRBJ2-7; 10 nucleotides align to TRBD1. Germline V gene sequence: CDR1 SQVTM, CDR2 ANQGSEA. CDR3 size: 15 residues. The J segment lost 3 bases and the V segment lost 6 bases, leaving 11 bases of the junction unmatched. The CDR3, as DNA: TGCAGCGTCGGCGACTCTGGACAGGGGGGCTACGAGCAGTACTTC. Amino acid sequence: CSVGDSGQGGYEQYF.

V usage is TRBV29-1 and J usage is TRBJ2-2; D is possibly TRBD1 or TRBD2 (5 bases each). The V end lost 7 bases, the J end lost 1 base, and 13 bases lay between the germline ends. CDR3 length: 14 amino acids. The germline CDR1 and CDR2 sequences are SQVTM and ANQGSEA. Here the CDR3 DNA reads TGCAGCGCCGAGGGGACCGAGAACACCGGGGAGCTGTTTTTT. Translation gives CSAEGTENTGELFF.

The chain employs TRBV20-1 and TRBJ1-4; 7 nucleotides agree with TRBD1. The CDR3 loop spans 12 amino acids. CDR1 DFQATT and CDR2 SNEGSKA come from the germline V gene (reference sequence). V was clipped by 6 bases and J by 6 bases; unmatched bases: 4. The CDR3 nucleotides are TGCAGTGCACGACAGGGCGATGAAAAACTGTTTTTT. Translation: CSARQGDEKLFF.

This chain joins TRBV2 and TRBJ1-3; D may be TRBD1 (5 bases). The V end lost 4 bases, the J end lost 9 bases, and 13 bases lay between the germline ends. The CDR3 is 13 amino acids. CDR1 and CDR2 (germline): SNHLY, FYNNEI. CDR3 amino acids: CASSVAGEGTIYF. The CDR3 DNA reads TGTGCCAGCAGTGTGGCGGGGGAAGGCACCATATATTTT.

Comments on this clonotype: This may be a read error: a much more frequent sequence differs by one nucleotide. The rearrangement joins TRBV4-1 to TRBJ1-6; 11 bases map to TRBD1. The junction had 7 bases not matched to a gene; V was cut back by 2 bases and J by 7 bases. The CDR3 totals 17 residues. Germline V lookup: CDR1 MGHRA, CDR2 YSYEKL. The CDR3 loop is CASSQPGTGGWNSPLHF. The CDR3 DNA is TGCGCCAGCAGCCAACCGGGGACAGGGGGATGGAATTCACCCCTCCACTTT.

This clonotype was detected many times. The chain links TRBV7-9 to TRBJ1-1, with D hard to call. This CDR3 is 15 amino acids long. CDR1 is SEHNR, CDR2 FQNEAQ, per germline (reference sequence). V lost 2 bases and J lost 1, with 11 bases in between. The DNA of the CDR3 is TGTGCCAGCAGCTTAACGTTGAATCCGAACACTGAAGCTTTCTTT. Translating it yields CASSLTLNPNTEAFF.

This clonotype was seen more than once but under ten times. This sequence joins TRBV28 and TRBJ1-4; no firm D call. CDR1 and CDR2 from the germline V gene are MDHEN and SYDVKM. Trimming removed 6 bases at V and 7 bases at J, with 12 bases between. The CDR3 covers 13 residues. This CDR3 reads CASRRPPVEKLFF. The CDR3 DNA is TGTGCCAGCAGACGACCCCCGGTTGAAAAACTGTTTTTT.

At least ten counts were recorded for this clonotype. J is TRBJ1-1 and V is TRBV28, with a possible D match to TRBD1 (5 bases). From germline, CDR1 is MDHEN and CDR2 SYDVKM. The CDR3 spans 11 residues. Trimming removed 8 bases from V and 5 bases from J, with 9 bases in between. CDR3 nucleotides: TGTGCCAGCCGGGGGTGGACTGAAGCTTTCTTT. Translation: CASRGWTEAFF.

Notes on this clonotype: A junction boundary mismatches the germline segment, possibly from a read error. The chain has TRBV15 and TRBJ1-2; the D gene is possibly TRBD1 (6 bases). Germline V gene data show CDR1 as LNHNV and CDR2 as YYDKDF (reference sequence). The CDR3 is 14 amino acids. The CDR3 DNA reads TGTACCACCAGCAGACAGGCTGATAACTATGGCTACACCTTC. Protein: CTTSRQADNYGYTF.

The genes are TRBV20-1 and TRBJ1-1; TRBD1 matches at 9 bases. The junction had 10 bases not matched to a gene; V was cut back by 8 bases and J by 0 bases. Germline lookup yields CDR1 DFQATT and CDR2 SNEGSKA (reference sequence). The CDR3 contains 15 residues. The CDR3 bases are TGCAGTACAGGACAGGGGACAAACATGAACACTGAAGCTTTCTTT. It is translated as CSTGQGTNMNTEAFF.

The chain employs TRBV6-1 and TRBJ2-2; tentative D call: TRBD2 (5 bases). Trimming stripped 10 bases from V and 4 bases from J, with 13 bases between. This CDR3 comprises 13 residues. Germline-derived CDR1 and CDR2 are MNHNS and SASEGT. In nucleotides, the CDR3 is TGTGCCACCAAGAAGGAGGTCACCGGGGAGCTGTTTTTT. This codes for CATKKEVTGELFF.

In this sample, this clonotype turned up many times. The chain is built from TRBV20-1 and TRBJ1-1, with D hard to call. Germline V CDR1 and CDR2: DFQATT, SNEGSKA (reference sequence). The CDR3 is made up of 13 amino acids. The V gene lost 3 bases and the J gene lost 3 bases, with 11 bases spanning the gap. The CDR3 loop is CSARFRGYTEAFF. The CDR3 coding sequence is TGCAGTGCTAGGTTTCGAGGTTACACTGAAGCTTTCTTT.

The chain has TRBV7-3 and TRBJ2-6; D not certain. Trimming left V 10 bases short and J 2 bases short, with 9 bases between. The germline CDR1 and CDR2 sequences are SGHTA and FQGTGA. CDR3 length equals 13 residues. The CDR3 reads CATRLAGANVLTF. CDR3 DNA: TGTGCCACCCGATTGGCTGGGGCCAACGTCCTGACTTTC.

The table lists this clonotype with many counts. This chain connects TRBV10-3 to TRBJ1-1; D not resolved. Germline-derived CDR1 and CDR2 are ENHRY and SYGVKD. V lost 6 bases, J lost 0 bases, and 11 bases lay in between. CDR3 length equals 14 residues. The CDR3: CAISPGLMNTEAFF. As DNA, the CDR3 is TGTGCCATCAGCCCCGGGCTCATGAACACTGAAGCTTTCTTT.